This T cell receptor (beta chain) was captured in a study of T cell responses to AZD1222 COVID-19 vaccine. Assay: immunoSEQ multiplex PCR; the TCRdb copy retains only in-frame clones and omits some. The table has under 95,000 clones, roughly nine tenths seen once. General study points: In a largely white British group with more females than males, clonal diversity was possibly underestimated.

Comment on this clone: Its antigen is still unknown.

V gave up 1 base and J gave up 3 bases, with 14 bases separating them. Germline lookup yields CDR1 MNHNS and CDR2 SASEGT. This CDR3 is 16 amino acids long. The rearrangement joins TRBV6-1 to TRBJ2-3; D gene ambiguous. This sequence originates from an adult in good health. Here the sequenced sample was peripheral blood, taken on day 0 of AZD1222 vaccination. This CDR3 reads CASSEGLWRGTDTQYF. The CDR3 DNA follows: TGTGCCAGCAGTGAAGGCTTATGGAGAGGTACAGATACGCAGTATTTT.